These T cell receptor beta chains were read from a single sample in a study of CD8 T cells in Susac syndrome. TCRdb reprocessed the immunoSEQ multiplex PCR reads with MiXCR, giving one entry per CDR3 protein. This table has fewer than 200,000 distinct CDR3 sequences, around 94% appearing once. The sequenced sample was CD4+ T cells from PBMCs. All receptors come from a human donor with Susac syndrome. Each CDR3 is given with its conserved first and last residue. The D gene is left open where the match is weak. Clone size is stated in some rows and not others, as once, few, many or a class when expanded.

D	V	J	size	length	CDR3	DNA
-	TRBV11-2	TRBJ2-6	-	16	CASSLATSSGANVLTF	TGTGCCAGCAGCTTAGCTACGAGCTCTGGGGCCAACGTCCTGACTTTC
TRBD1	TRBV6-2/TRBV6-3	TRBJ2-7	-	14	CASTPGQGHREQYF	TGTGCCAGCACCCCGGGACAGGGGCATCGCGAGCAGTACTTC
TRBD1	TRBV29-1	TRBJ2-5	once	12	CSVGGQQETQYF	TGCAGCGTTGGGGGACAGCAAGAGACCCAGTACTTC
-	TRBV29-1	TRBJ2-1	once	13	CSVRFGSYNEQFF	TGCAGCGTCCGCTTTGGCTCCTACAATGAGCAGTTCTTC
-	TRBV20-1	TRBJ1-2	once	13	CSARQGELGGYTF	TGCAGTGCTAGACAGGGCGAATTGGGTGGCTACACCTTC
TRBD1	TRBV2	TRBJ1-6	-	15	CASTGDWLGNSPLHF	TGTGCCAGTACAGGGGACTGGCTGGGTAATTCACCCCTCCACTTT
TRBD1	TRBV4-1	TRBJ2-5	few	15	CASSRTRDRAETQYF	TGCGCCAGCAGCCGGACCCGGGACAGAGCAGAGACCCAGTACTTC
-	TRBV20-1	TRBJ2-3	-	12	CSARGITDTQYF	TGCAGTGCTAGGGGGATCACAGATACGCAGTATTTT
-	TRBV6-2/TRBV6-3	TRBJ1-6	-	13	CASGDQPNSPLHF	TGTGCCAGCGGAGACCAGCCTAATTCACCCCTCCACTTT
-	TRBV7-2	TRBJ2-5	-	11	CASSQSGAQYF	TGTGCCAGCAGCCAATCGGGGGCCCAGTACTTC
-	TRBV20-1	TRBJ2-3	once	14	CSARDSGGGDTQYF	TGCAGTGCTAGAGATTCGGGGGGCGGAGATACGCAGTATTTT
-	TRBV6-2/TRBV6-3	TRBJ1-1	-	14	CASRRAGPNTEAFF	TGTGCCAGCAGGCGAGCGGGGCCAAACACTGAAGCTTTCTTT
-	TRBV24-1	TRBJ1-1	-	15	CATTPEVALNTEAFF	TGTGCCACCACCCCAGAGGTGGCATTGAACACTGAAGCTTTCTTT
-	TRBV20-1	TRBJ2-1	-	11	CSARGGQKQFF	TGCAGTGCTAGAGGGGGTCAGAAGCAGTTCTTC
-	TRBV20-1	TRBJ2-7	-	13	CSARDRRTEEQYF	TGCAGTGCTAGAGACAGAAGGACGGAAGAGCAGTACTTC
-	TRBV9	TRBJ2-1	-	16	CASSVVGWQGGDEQFF	TGTGCCAGCAGCGTTGTGGGATGGCAGGGAGGCGATGAGCAGTTCTTC
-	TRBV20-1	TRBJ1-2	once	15	CSVAVGGANLGGYTF	TGCAGTGTCGCTGTGGGGGGCGCAAACCTAGGCGGCTACACCTTC
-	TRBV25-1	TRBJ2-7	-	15	CDSSEGHRSTYEQYF	TGTGACAGCAGTGAAGGGCACAGGTCTACCTACGAGCAGTACTTC